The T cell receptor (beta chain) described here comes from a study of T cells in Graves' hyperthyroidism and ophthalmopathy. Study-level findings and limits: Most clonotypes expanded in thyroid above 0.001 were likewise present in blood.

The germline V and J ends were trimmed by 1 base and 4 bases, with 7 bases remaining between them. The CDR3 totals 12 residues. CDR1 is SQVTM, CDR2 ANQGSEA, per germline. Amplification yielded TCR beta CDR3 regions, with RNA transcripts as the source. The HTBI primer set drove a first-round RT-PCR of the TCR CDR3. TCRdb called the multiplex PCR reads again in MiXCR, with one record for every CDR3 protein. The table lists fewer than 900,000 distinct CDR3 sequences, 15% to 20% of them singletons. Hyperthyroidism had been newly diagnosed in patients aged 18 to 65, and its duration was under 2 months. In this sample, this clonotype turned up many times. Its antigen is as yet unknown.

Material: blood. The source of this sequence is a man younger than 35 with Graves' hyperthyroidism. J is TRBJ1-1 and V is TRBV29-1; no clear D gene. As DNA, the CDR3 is TGCAGCGTTGAAGCTAGACGCACTGAAGCTTTCTTT. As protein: CSVEARRTEAFF.